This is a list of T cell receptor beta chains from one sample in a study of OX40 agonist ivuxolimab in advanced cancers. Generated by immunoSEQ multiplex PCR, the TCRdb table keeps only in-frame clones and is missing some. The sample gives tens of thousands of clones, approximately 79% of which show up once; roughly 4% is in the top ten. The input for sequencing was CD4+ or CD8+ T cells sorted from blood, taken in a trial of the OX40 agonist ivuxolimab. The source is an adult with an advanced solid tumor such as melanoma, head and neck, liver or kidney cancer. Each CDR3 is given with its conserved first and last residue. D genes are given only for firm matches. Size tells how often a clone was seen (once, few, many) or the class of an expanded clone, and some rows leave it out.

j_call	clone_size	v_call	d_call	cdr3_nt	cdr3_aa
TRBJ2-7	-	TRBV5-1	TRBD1	TGCGCCAGCAGCTTGGTAACCTCTGGGGACAGGGTCTACGAGCAGTACTTC	CASSLVTSGDRVYEQYF
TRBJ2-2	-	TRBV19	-	TGTGCCGTCCGAGGTCTTCCGGGGGCGCAGGGCACCGGGGAGCTGTTTTTT	CAVRGLPGAQGTGELFF
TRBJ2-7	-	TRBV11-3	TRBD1	TGTGCCAGCAGCCCCAGGCGGACAGGGGATGCATACGAGCAGTACTTC	CASSPRRTGDAYEQYF
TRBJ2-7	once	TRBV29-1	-	TGCAGCGTTGAAAGGGGCTGGGAGCAGTACTTC	CSVERGWEQYF
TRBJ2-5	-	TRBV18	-	TGTGCCAGCTCTTCCGGGGGAGAGACCCAGTACTTC	CASSSGGETQYF
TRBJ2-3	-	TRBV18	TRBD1	TGTGCCAGCTCACCGGGACAGGGGTCAAGCACAGATACGCAGTATTTT	CASSPGQGSSTDTQYF
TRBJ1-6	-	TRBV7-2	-	TGTGCCAGCAGCTTAACGTCCTATAATTCACCCCTCCACTTT	CASSLTSYNSPLHF
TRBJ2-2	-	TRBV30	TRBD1	TGTGCCTGGAGACCTCTCCTTGGACAGGGGACTTCTAACACCGGGGAGCTGTTTTTT	CAWRPLLGQGTSNTGELFF
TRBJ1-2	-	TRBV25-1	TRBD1	TGTGCCAGCAGTACGCCCGGGACAGTCTTGCGTGGCTACACCTTC	CASSTPGTVLRGYTF
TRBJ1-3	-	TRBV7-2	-	TGTGCCAGCAGCCGGACAGCCTCTGGAAACACCATATATTTT	CASSRTASGNTIYF
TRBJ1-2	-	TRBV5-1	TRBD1	TGCGCCAGCAGCTTTAGGGACAGGGAGGAATACACCTTC	CASSFRDREEYTF
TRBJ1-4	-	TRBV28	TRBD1	TGTGCCAGCAGTTTACACACCTCGGACAGGGGATCTGGGCTGTTTTTT	CASSLHTSDRGSGLFF
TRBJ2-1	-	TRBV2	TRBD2	TGTGCCAGCAGTACTGGACTAGCTGTCAATGAGCAGTTCTTC	CASSTGLAVNEQFF
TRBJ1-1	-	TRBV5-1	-	TGCGCCAGCAGCTTACAGGGCTCGAACACTGAAGCTTTCTTT	CASSLQGSNTEAFF
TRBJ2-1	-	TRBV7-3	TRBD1	TGTGCCAGCAGCCGCTTGGGGCAGGGGGCGTCGGATGAGCAGTTCTTC	CASSRLGQGASDEQFF
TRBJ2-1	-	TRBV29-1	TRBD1	TGCAGCGTTTCTACAGGGGGCGCAGGCAATGAGCAGTTCTTC	CSVSTGGAGNEQFF
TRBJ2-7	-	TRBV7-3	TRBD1	TGTGCCAGCAGCACGACAGGGCTATCCTCCTACGAGCAGTACTTC	CASSTTGLSSYEQYF
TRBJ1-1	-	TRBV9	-	TGTGCCAGCAGCGTAGCAAGGAACACTGAAGCTTTCTTT	CASSVARNTEAFF